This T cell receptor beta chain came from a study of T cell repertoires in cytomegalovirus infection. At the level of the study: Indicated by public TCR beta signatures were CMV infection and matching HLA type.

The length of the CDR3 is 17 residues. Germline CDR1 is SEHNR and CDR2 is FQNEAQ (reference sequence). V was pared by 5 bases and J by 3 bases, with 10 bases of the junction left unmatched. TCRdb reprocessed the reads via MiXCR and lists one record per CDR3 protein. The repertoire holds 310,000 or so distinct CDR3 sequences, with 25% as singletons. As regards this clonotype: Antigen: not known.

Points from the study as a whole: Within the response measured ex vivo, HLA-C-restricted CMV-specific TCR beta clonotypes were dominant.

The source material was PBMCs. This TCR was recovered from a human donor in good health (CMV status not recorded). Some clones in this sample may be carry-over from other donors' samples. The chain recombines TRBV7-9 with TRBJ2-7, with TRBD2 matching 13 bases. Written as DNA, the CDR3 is TGTGCCAGCAGCCCAAAACTAGCGGGAGGGACCTTCTACGAGCAGTACTTC. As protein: CASSPKLAGGTFYEQYF. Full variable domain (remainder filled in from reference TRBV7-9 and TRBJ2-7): DTGVSQNPRHKITKRGQNVTFRCDPISEHNRLYWYRQTLGQGPEFLTYFQNEAQLEKSRLLSDRFSAERPKGSFSTLEIQRTEQGDSAMYLCASSPKLAGGTFYEQYFGPGTRLTVT.